This is a list of T cell receptor beta chains from one sample in a study of blood T cell repertoires in COVID-19. Some clones are missing from TCRdb's copy, which holds only in-frame ones; the method was immunoSEQ multiplex PCR. This sample has 450,000 to 500,000 clones, with approximately 83% found just once. Sequencing was carried out using peripheral blood. The receptors were gathered from a human donor in a cohort sampled during active COVID-19. Both conserved end residues are part of each CDR3. The order of the fields is D gene, clone size, J gene, V gene, CDR3 DNA, CDR3 protein. The D gene is left open where the match is weak. Rows give clone size only sometimes, using once, few, many, or a class for an expanded clone.

>TRBD2|NA|TRBJ2-1|TRBV30
TGTGCCTGGAGTGAGACTAGCGGGAGCCATGAGCAGTTCTTC
CAWSETSGSHEQFF
>NA|NA|TRBJ2-3|TRBV11-2
TGTGCCAGCAGCTCCCGAGGTGTAGCGGGCACAGATACGCAGTATTTT
CASSSRGVAGTDTQYF
>NA|NA|TRBJ2-3|TRBV11-2
TGTGCCAGCAGCCCGGACAGAGCAGATACGCAGTATTTT
CASSPDRADTQYF
>TRBD1|NA|TRBJ2-1|TRBV10-3
TGTGCCATCAGTGAGGACAGGGGTACCTACAATGAGCAGTTCTTC
CAISEDRGTYNEQFF
>NA|NA|TRBJ1-1|TRBV18
TGTGCCAGTTCCAATGAGGGCTCGGGCACTGAAGCTTTCTTT
CASSNEGSGTEAFF
>NA|NA|TRBJ2-1|TRBV6-2/TRBV6-3
TGTGCCAGCAGTTACATCCCGGGTACCTACAATGAGCAGTTCTTC
CASSYIPGTYNEQFF
>TRBD1|once|TRBJ1-2|TRBV28
TGTGCCAGCAGTCCCCCCCTCGGGACAGGGGTGCCCTATGGCTACACCTTC
CASSPPLGTGVPYGYTF
>TRBD2|NA|TRBJ2-7|TRBV19
TGTGCCAGTAGTACCGTAGTAGCGGGGTCCTACGAGCAGTACTTC
CASSTVVAGSYEQYF
>TRBD1|few|TRBJ1-2|TRBV5-1
TGCGCCAGCAGCTCAACTCAGGGGGCTGGTGGCTACACCTTC
CASSSTQGAGGYTF
>NA|NA|TRBJ2-1|TRBV21-1
TGTGCCAGCAGCAAAGCGGTCTTTCGGGACAGGGGGGTTGGTGAGCAGTTCTTC
CASSKAVFRDRGVGEQFF
>NA|NA|TRBJ2-5|TRBV21-1
TGTGCCAGCAGCAAAGCGCTGGCGGGGCTGAGGACCCAGTACTTC
CASSKALAGLRTQYF
>NA|NA|TRBJ1-1|TRBV19
TGTGCCAGTAGTATTCCGGGGAGCACTGAAGCTTTCTTT
CASSIPGSTEAFF
>NA|NA|TRBJ1-1|TRBV7-9
TGTGCCAGCAGCTTAATGACAGCGAACACTGAAGCTTTCTTT
CASSLMTANTEAFF
>TRBD1|NA|TRBJ2-2|TRBV5-1
TGCGCCAGCAGCCCGGAAGGGGGCTTCCCTTCGCTGTTTTTT
CASSPEGGFPSLFF
>TRBD1|NA|TRBJ2-1|TRBV19
TGTGCCAGTAGTAATATTGCGGGACAGGGGGGTTTTGAGCAGTTCTTC
CASSNIAGQGGFEQFF
>NA|NA|TRBJ1-1|TRBV5-1
TGCGCCAGTCTGTCCGGACCCGGGAGGGACACTGAAGCTTTCTTT
CASLSGPGRDTEAFF
>NA|NA|TRBJ1-5|TRBV23-1
TGCGCCAGCAGTCACCCGGGAAGGGCCTACAATCAGCCCCAGCATTTT
CASSHPGRAYNQPQHF
>NA|NA|TRBJ2-1|TRBV7-2
TGTGCCAGCAGCTGGACTCCCTACAATGAGCAGTTCTTC
CASSWTPYNEQFF
>TRBD2|NA|TRBJ2-5|TRBV29-1
TGCAGCGTGGACCCGGGAGGGGCAGGCGAGACCCAGTACTTC
CSVDPGGAGETQYF
>NA|NA|TRBJ2-3|TRBV28
TGTGCCAGCATGGGGGGAACAGATACGCAGTATTTT
CASMGGTDTQYF
>TRBD1|NA|TRBJ1-2|TRBV28
TGTGCCAGCAGTTCCGCCCCGGGACAGACAATCCCCTATGGCTACACCTTC
CASSSAPGQTIPYGYTF
>TRBD2|NA|TRBJ2-1|TRBV3-1/TRBV3-2
TGTGCCAGCAGCCAAGAGTGGGCTAGCGGGAGGAATGAGCAGTTCTTC
CASSQEWASGRNEQFF
>TRBD1|NA|TRBJ2-1|TRBV19
TGTGCCAGTAGTGGCACTATCTCAGGGGGCAATGAGCAGTTCTTC
CASSGTISGGNEQFF
>TRBD2|NA|TRBJ2-7|TRBV11-3
TGTGCCAGCAGCTTAGGTCCGCTAGCGGGAGCGGGCGAGCAGTACTTC
CASSLGPLAGAGEQYF
>NA|NA|TRBJ1-2|TRBV30
TGTGCCTGGAGCGGGACACCTCTTCTCTATGGCTACACCTTC
CAWSGTPLLYGYTF
>NA|NA|TRBJ1-1|TRBV19
TGTGCCAGTAGTATTCGTCAGGGCCCTGAAGCTTTCTTT
CASSIRQGPEAFF
>NA|once|TRBJ2-3|TRBV7-6
TGTGCCAGCAGCTTAGCGGCCAGGCACGGCACAGATACGCAGTATTTT
CASSLAARHGTDTQYF
>NA|NA|TRBJ2-7|TRBV29-1
TGCAGCGTTGAAGCACATGGGGGGTCCTACGAGCAGTACTTC
CSVEAHGGSYEQYF
>TRBD1|NA|TRBJ1-6|TRBV27
TGTGCCAGCAGTTCACGTTTTGGAAGCGACAGGGCCTCGGGATCACCCCTCCACTTT
CASSSRFGSDRASGSPLHF
>NA|NA|TRBJ2-1|TRBV6-2/TRBV6-3
TGTGCCAGCAGTTACTCGGCTAGCGCCGACAATGAGCAGTTCTTC
CASSYSASADNEQFF
>NA|NA|TRBJ2-7|TRBV5-1
TGCGCCAGCAGCTTGGCAGCCGGGAGCGCCTACGAGCAGTACTTC
CASSLAAGSAYEQYF
>NA|NA|TRBJ2-5|TRBV19
TGTGCCAGTAGTATAGAGGGGACTCAAGAGACCCAGTACTTC
CASSIEGTQETQYF
>TRBD1|once|TRBJ1-5|TRBV28
TGTGCCAGCAGTTTCCAGGACAGGGCTGATCAGCCCCAGCATTTT
CASSFQDRADQPQHF
>TRBD1|NA|TRBJ2-2|TRBV7-2
TGTGCCAGCAGCTTGGGACAGGGAGACACCGGGGAGCTGTTTTTT
CASSLGQGDTGELFF
>TRBD1|NA|TRBJ2-1|TRBV24-1
TGTGCCACCAGGGGTGCTGGGACAGAGGACTACAATGAGCAGTTCTTC
CATRGAGTEDYNEQFF
>NA|NA|TRBJ1-1|TRBV7-3
TGTGCCAGCAGCTTAACTAGGCGGACTGAAGCTTTCTTT
CASSLTRRTEAFF
>TRBD2|NA|TRBJ2-7|TRBV13
TGTGCCAGCAGCTTTTCGTCCCCTAGCGGGGTGGCCTACGAGCAGTACTTC
CASSFSSPSGVAYEQYF
>NA|NA|TRBJ2-7|TRBV19
TGTGCCAGTAGTTCTTCCTCGACAGGAGCCTACGAGCAGTACTTC
CASSSSSTGAYEQYF
>TRBD2|NA|TRBJ2-3|TRBV5-1
TGCGCCAGCAGCTTGGCTAGCGGGGGGATCACAGATACGCAGTATTTT
CASSLASGGITDTQYF
>TRBD1|few|TRBJ1-3|TRBV6-1
TGTGCCAGCAGTGAAGCAGTGGGACAGGGTGGAAACACCATATATTTT
CASSEAVGQGGNTIYF
>TRBD1|NA|TRBJ2-7|TRBV3-1/TRBV3-2
TGTGCCAGCAGCGAGGGAACAGGGGACGAGCAGTACTTC
CASSEGTGDEQYF
>NA|NA|TRBJ2-1|TRBV19
TGTGCCAGTATGGGATACGGGAACCTGTACGGTGAGCAGTTCTTC
CASMGYGNLYGEQFF
>NA|NA|TRBJ2-5|TRBV2
TGTGCCAGCACTTACTTTTCAGGGGAAGAGACCCAGTACTTC
CASTYFSGEETQYF
>NA|NA|TRBJ1-2|TRBV5-1
TGCGCCTCAGCAGGGGAAACAGCCTATGGCTACACCTTC
CASAGETAYGYTF
>NA|NA|TRBJ2-1|TRBV4-3
TGCGCCAGCAGCCAAGATATGGGCGCCCACAATGAGCAGTTCTTC
CASSQDMGAHNEQFF
>TRBD2|once|TRBJ2-7|TRBV12-3/TRBV12-4
TGTGCCAGCAGACAGCGGGAGTCCTACGAGCAGTACTTC
CASRQRESYEQYF
>NA|NA|TRBJ1-1|TRBV19
TGTGCCAGTAGTATATTCCGGAACACTGAAGCTTTCTTT
CASSIFRNTEAFF
>TRBD2|NA|TRBJ2-1|TRBV28
TGTGCCAGCAGTGCACCGGGACTAGCGGGAGAGTATGAGCAGTTCTTC
CASSAPGLAGEYEQFF
>TRBD1|NA|TRBJ1-2|TRBV29-1
TGCAGCGCCGGACAGGGGGCTGGTGGCTACACCTTC
CSAGQGAGGYTF
>NA|NA|TRBJ1-5|TRBV15
TGTGCCACCAGCAGAGCCCGGGCATCGGACTCCAATCAGCCCCAGCATTTT
CATSRARASDSNQPQHF